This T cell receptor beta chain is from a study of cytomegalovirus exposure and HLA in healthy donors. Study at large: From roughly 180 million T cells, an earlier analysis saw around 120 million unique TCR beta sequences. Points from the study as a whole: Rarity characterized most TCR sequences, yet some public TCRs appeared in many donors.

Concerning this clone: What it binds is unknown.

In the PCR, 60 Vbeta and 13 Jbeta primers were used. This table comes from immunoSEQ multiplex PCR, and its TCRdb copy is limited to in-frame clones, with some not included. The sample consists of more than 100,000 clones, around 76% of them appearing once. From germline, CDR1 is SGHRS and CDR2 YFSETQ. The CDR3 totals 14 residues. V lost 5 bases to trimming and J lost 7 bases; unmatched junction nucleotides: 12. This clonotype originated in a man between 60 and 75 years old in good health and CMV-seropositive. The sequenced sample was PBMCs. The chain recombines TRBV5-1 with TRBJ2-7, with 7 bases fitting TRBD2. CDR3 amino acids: CASRPGAGDVEQYF. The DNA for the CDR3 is TGCGCCAGCAGACCTGGTGCGGGAGATGTGGAGCAGTACTTC. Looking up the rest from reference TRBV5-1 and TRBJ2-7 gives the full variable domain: KAGVTQTPRYLIKTRGQQVTLSCSPISGHRSVSWYQQTPGQGLQFLFEYFSETQRNKGNFPGRFSGRQFSNSRSEMNVSTLELGDSALYLCASRPGAGDVEQYFGPGTRLTVT.